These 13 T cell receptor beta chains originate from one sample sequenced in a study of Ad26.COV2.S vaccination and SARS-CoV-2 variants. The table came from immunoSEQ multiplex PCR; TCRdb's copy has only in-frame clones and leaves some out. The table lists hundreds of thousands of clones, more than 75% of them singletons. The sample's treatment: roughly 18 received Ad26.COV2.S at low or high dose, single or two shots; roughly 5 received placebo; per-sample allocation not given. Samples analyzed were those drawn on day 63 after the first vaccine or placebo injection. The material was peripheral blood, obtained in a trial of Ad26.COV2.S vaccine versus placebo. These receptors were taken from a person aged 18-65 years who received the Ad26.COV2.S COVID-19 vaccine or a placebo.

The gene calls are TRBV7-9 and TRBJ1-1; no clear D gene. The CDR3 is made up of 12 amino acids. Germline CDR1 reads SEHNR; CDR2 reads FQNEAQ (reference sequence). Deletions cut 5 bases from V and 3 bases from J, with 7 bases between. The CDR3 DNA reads TGTGCCAGCAGCGGCTTGGACACTGAAGCTTTCTTT. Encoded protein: CASSGLDTEAFF.

CDR3 in DNA: TGTGCCAGCAGTTACGATGGTGGGCAGCCCCAGCATTTT. As protein: CASSYDGGQPQHF. V gene TRBV6-2 or TRBV6-3 combines with J gene TRBJ1-5; no clear D. CDR1 and CDR2 (germline): MNHEY, SVGEGT. With 2 bases removed from V and 7 bases from J, the gap between germline ends came to 9 bases. The CDR3 spans 13 residues.

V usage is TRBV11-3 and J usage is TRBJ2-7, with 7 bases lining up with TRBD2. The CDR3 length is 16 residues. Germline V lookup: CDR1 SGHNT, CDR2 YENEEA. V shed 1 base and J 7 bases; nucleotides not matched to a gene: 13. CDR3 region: CASSLGTRAGDGEQYF. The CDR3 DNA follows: TGTGCCAGCAGCTTAGGGACGCGGGCGGGAGACGGAGAGCAGTACTTC.

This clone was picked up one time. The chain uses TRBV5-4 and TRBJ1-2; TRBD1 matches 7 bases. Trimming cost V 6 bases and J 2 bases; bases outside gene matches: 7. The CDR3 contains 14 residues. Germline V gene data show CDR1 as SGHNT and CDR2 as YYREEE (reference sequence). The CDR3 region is CASNPGTVNYGYTF. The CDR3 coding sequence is TGTGCCAGCAACCCCGGGACAGTAAACTATGGCTACACCTTC.

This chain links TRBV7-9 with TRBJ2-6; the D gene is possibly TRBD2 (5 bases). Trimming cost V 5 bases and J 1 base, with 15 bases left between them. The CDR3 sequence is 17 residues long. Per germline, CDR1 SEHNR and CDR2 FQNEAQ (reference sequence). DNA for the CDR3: TGTGCCAGCAGCCACCCCCCCCGGGGATCTGGGGCCAACGTCCTGACTTTC. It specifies CASSHPPRGSGANVLTF.

The CDR3 DNA reads TGCGCCAGCAGCCAGTCAGGGGGGGCGCCTAATGAAAAACTGTTTTTT. Amino acid sequence: CASSQSGGAPNEKLFF. This chain uses TRBV5-1 with TRBJ1-4; 7 bases match TRBD1. CDR1 is SGHRS, CDR2 YFSETQ, per germline. With V trimmed by 4 bases and J by 3 bases, 9 bases remained unmatched. The CDR3 sequence is 16 residues long.

The CDR3 protein is CASSTDGNYGYTF. Here the CDR3 DNA reads TGCGCCAGCAGCACGGACGGGAACTATGGCTACACCTTC. This chain uses TRBV5-1 with TRBJ1-2, with D unresolved. Germline V CDR1 and CDR2: SGHRS, YFSETQ. Between the trimmed V and J ends, which lost 4 bases and 2 bases, there was a span of 9 bases. The CDR3 length is 13 residues.

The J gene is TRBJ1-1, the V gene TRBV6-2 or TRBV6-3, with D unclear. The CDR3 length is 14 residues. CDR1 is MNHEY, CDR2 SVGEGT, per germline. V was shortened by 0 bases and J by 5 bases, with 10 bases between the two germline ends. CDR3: CASSYSLSVTEAFF. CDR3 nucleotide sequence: TGTGCCAGCAGTTACTCCTTGTCCGTGACTGAAGCTTTCTTT.

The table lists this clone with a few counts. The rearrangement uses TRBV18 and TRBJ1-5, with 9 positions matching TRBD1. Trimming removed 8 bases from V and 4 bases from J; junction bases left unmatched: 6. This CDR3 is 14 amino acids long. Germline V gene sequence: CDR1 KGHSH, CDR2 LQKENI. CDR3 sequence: CASATGGRNQPQHF. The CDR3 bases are TGTGCCAGCGCAACAGGGGGCAGGAATCAGCCCCAGCATTTT.

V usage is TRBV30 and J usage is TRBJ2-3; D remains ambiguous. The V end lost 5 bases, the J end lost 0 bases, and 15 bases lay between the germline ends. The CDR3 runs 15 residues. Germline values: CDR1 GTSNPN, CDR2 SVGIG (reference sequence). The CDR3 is CAWGVGRTSTDTQYF. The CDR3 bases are TGTGCCTGGGGGGTGGGCAGAACTAGCACAGATACGCAGTATTTT. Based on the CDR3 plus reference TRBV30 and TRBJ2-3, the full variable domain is SQTIHQWPATLVQPVGSPLSLECTVEGTSNPNLYWYRQAAGRGLQLLFYSVGIGQISSEVPQNLSASRPQDRQFILSSKKLLLSDSGFYLCAWGVGRTSTDTQYFGPGTRLTVL.

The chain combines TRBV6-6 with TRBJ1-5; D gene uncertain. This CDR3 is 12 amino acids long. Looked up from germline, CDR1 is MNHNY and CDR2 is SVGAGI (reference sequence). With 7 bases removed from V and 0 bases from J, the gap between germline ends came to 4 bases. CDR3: CASNLSNQPQHF. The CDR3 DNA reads TGTGCCAGCAACCTTAGCAATCAGCCCCAGCATTTT.

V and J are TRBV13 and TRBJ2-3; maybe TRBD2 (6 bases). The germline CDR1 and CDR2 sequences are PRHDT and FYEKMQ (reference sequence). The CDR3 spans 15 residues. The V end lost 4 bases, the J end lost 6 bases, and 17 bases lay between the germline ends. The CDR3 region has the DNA TGTGCCAGCAGCTCCCAAATGGGGGACTGGGATACGCAGTATTTT. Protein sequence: CASSSQMGDWDTQYF.

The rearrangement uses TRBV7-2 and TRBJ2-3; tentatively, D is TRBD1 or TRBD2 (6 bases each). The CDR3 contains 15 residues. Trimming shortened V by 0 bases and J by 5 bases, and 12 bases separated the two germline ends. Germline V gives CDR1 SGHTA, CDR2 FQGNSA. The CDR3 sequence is CASSLARKGGDTQYF. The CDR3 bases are TGTGCCAGCAGCTTAGCGCGGAAGGGGGGAGATACGCAGTATTTT. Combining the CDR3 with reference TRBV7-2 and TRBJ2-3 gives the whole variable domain GAGVSQSPSNKVTEKGKDVELRCDPISGHTALYWYRQSLGQGLEFLIYFQGNSAPDKSGLPSDRFSAERTGGSVSTLTIQRTQQEDSAVYLCASSLARKGGDTQYFGPGTRLTVL.